This T cell receptor (beta chain) stems from a study of cytomegalovirus exposure and HLA in healthy donors. Findings and caveats of the study: Cytomegalovirus-associated TCR beta chains were listed, numbering approximately 150. Per a later analysis, approximately 16,000 TCR beta sequences showed association with HLA alleles at 0.05 false discovery rate. In a later analysis, a genetic analysis reported fewer productive-TCR N-insertions in an Asian-associated ancestry cluster than the cohort average.

Turning to this clone: No antigen is known for it.

Primers for the PCR totalled 60 Vbeta and 13 Jbeta. The protocol was immunoSEQ multiplex PCR, while the TCRdb copy is restricted to in-frame clones and leaves out a portion. The sample carries 160,000 or so clones, roughly 80% recorded once. There are 14 residues in the CDR3. The specimen was PBMCs. The rearrangement links TRBV21-1 to TRBJ1-2. TRBV21-1 is classified as a pseudogene. This TCR derives from a woman aged 50 to 65 in good health and CMV-seropositive. The CDR3 here is CASSNTERDYGYTF. In DNA form, the CDR3 reads TGTGCCAGCAGCAATACCGAACGGGACTATGGCTACACCTTC.